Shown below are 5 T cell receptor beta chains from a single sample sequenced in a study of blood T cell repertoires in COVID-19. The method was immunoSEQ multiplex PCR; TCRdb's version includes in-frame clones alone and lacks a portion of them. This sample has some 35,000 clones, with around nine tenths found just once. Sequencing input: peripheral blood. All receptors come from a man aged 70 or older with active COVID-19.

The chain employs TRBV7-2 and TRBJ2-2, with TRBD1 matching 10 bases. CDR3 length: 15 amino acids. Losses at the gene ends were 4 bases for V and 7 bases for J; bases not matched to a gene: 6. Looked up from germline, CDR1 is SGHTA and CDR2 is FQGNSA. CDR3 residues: CASSSRQGAGGELFF. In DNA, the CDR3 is TGTGCCAGCAGCTCCCGACAGGGGGCGGGCGGGGAGCTGTTTTTT.

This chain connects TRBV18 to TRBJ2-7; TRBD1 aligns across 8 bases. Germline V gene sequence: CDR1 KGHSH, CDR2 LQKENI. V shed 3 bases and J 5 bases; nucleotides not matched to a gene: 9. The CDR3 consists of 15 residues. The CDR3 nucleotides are TGTGCCAGCTCACCCCAGGGGGCCGGATCTAACGAGCAGTACTTC. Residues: CASSPQGAGSNEQYF. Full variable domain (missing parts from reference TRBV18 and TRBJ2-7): NAGVMQNPRHLVRRRGQEARLRCSPMKGHSHVYWYRQLPEEGLKFMVYLQKENIIDESGMPKERFSAEFPKEGPSILRIQQVVRGDSAAYFCASSPQGAGSNEQYFGPGTRLTVT.

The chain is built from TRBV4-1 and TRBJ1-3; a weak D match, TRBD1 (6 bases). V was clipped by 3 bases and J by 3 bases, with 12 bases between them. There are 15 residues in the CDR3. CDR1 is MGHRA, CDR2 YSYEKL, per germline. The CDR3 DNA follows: TGCGCCAGCAGCCAGACCGGGACAAATGGAAACACCATATATTTT. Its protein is CASSQTGTNGNTIYF.

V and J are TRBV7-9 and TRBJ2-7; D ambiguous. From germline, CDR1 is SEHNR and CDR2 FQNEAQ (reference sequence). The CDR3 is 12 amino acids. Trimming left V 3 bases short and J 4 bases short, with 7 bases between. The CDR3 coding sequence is TGTGCCAGCAGCTTCGGGTCTTACGAGCAGTACTTC. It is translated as CASSFGSYEQYF.

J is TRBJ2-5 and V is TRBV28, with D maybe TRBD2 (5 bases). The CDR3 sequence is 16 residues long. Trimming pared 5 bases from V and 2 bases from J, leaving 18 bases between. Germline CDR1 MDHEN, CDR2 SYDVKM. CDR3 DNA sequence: TGTGCCAGCAGTCCTCGGGGTGTCCCTTCTCAAGAGACCCAGTACTTC. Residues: CASSPRGVPSQETQYF.